What follows is one T cell receptor beta chain and its context. The antigen is not known. This record comes from a study of beta chain features in type 1 diabetes. V was clipped by 2 bases and J by 4 bases, with 8 bases between them. This CDR3 contains 13 residues. Germline values: CDR1 KGHSH, CDR2 LQKENI. As every portion of the isolated RNA was reverse transcribed, the sequencing read expressed TCRB transcripts. Assay used: immunoSEQ multiplex PCR; TCRdb lists only in-frame clones, some missing. Among approximately 600,000 clones, roughly 12% were seen once, and the ten largest hold 0.09% to 0.15%. One heparinised draw, averaging roughly 0.12 L, was taken per donor. Findings and limits, study-wide: TCRB CDR3s were moderately but significantly shorter in Type 1 diabetes patients in all four CD4+ subsets.

Sequencing was done on a sample of naive CD4+ T cells from blood. The sequence derives from a man aged 25 to 45 with type 1 diabetes. The J gene is TRBJ2-5, the V gene TRBV18; tentative D call: TRBD2 (5 bases). The CDR3 loop is CASSPSSGETQYF. CDR3 DNA: TGTGCCAGCTCACCATCCAGCGGAGAGACCCAGTACTTC.